A single sample gave rise to the 31 T cell receptor beta chains below, sequenced in a study of neurological immune-mediated disorders. Sample time point: longitudinal time-point 1 (baseline). TCRdb called the 5' RACE reads again in MiXCR, with one record for every CDR3 protein. Of under 90,000 distinct CDR3 sequences listed, roughly a tenth are singletons. What was sequenced was PBMCs. The receptors shown here come from a man under 40 in good health.

At least ten counts were recorded for this clonotype. This rearrangement joins TRBV15 to TRBJ2-7, with 8 bases aligning to TRBD1. CDR1 and CDR2 from the germline V gene are LNHNV and YYDKDF (reference sequence). J was trimmed by 4 bases and V by 1 base; bases with no gene match: 9. The CDR3 totals 16 residues. CDR3 coding DNA: TGTGCCACCAGCAGAGGATTGACAGGGGCGGATTACGAGCAGTACTTC. The encoded protein is CATSRGLTGADYEQYF.

About this clonotype: A read error is possible here, since a much larger clone lies one base away. V is TRBV14 and J is TRBJ2-7; 7 nucleotides line up with TRBD1. Germline lookup yields CDR1 SGHDN and CDR2 FVKESK. CDR3 size: 15 residues. The CDR3 protein is CANSQWRQGLHEQYF. The CDR3 DNA is TGTGCCAACAGCCAATGGCGACAGGGTCTCCACGAGCAGTACTTC.

In its sample, this clonotype was seen many times. The chain has TRBV29-1 and TRBJ2-2, with D perhaps given as TRBD1 or TRBD2 (6 bases each). Germline assignment: CDR1 SQVTM and CDR2 ANQGSEA. The CDR3 consists of 18 residues. V was cut by 0 bases and J by 3 bases, with 20 bases left in between. CDR3: CSVEDLRLGRGDTGELFF. CDR3 DNA: TGCAGCGTTGAAGATCTTCGGTTGGGAAGGGGGGACACCGGGGAGCTGTTTTTT.

This clonotype turned up a few times. The gene calls are TRBV20-1 and TRBJ2-4; maybe TRBD2 (6 bases). This CDR3 region has 16 residues. Germline assignment: CDR1 DFQATT and CDR2 SNEGSKA (reference sequence). Trimming stripped 0 bases from V and 6 bases from J, with 18 bases between. As DNA, the CDR3 is TGCAGTGCTAGAGATCGCGAGCGGGTGGGGCCAAACATTCAGTACTTC. Amino acid sequence: CSARDRERVGPNIQYF.

This clonotype was counted many times. This rearrangement joins TRBV15 to TRBJ2-2; 9 nucleotides agree with TRBD2. Germline lookup yields CDR1 LNHNV and CDR2 YYDKDF (reference sequence). With 3 bases clipped from V and 0 bases from J, the junction kept 8 bases outside the gene matches. The CDR3 is 18 residues long. CDR3 region: CATSSNLAGPTNTGELFF. CDR3 coding DNA: TGTGCCACCAGCAGCAACCTAGCGGGGCCTACGAACACCGGGGAGCTGTTTTTT. Full variable domain (missing parts from reference TRBV15 and TRBJ2-2): DAMVIQNPRYQVTQFGKPVTLSCSQTLNHNVMYWYQQKSSQAPKLLFHYYDKDFNNEADTPDNFQSRRPNTSFCFLDIRSPGLGDTAMYLCATSSNLAGPTNTGELFFGEGSRLTVL.

This clonotype was seen at least ten times. V usage is TRBV20-1 and J usage is TRBJ2-1; 7 bases map to TRBD2. Trimming took 1 base from V and 0 from J; bases not matched to a gene: 0. The CDR3 has 14 amino acids. Germline V gives CDR1 DFQATT, CDR2 SNEGSKA (reference sequence). CDR3 region: CSARAGGSYNEQFF. The CDR3 region has the DNA TGCAGTGCTAGAGCGGGGGGCTCCTACAATGAGCAGTTCTTC.

This clonotype came up many times. The genes are TRBV10-3 and TRBJ2-2; TRBD1 matches at 8 bases. The V gene end was trimmed by 2 bases and the J gene end by 1 base; junction bases not matched to a gene: 6. There are 17 residues in the CDR3. CDR1 is ENHRY, CDR2 SYGVKD, per germline. CDR3 amino acids: CAISEASGTGNTGELFF. For the CDR3, the DNA is TGTGCCATCAGTGAGGCCTCCGGGACAGGGAACACCGGGGAGCTGTTTTTT.

This clonotype was seen at least ten times. CDR3 DNA: TGTGCCAGCAGTTTATCCTCGAATGAGCAGTTCTTC. Its translation is CASSLSSNEQFF. The rearrangement joins TRBV27 to TRBJ2-1; no clear D gene. Trimming left V 0 bases short and J 7 bases short, with 4 bases between. This CDR3 has 12 residues. Germline V lookup: CDR1 MNHEY, CDR2 SMNVEV (reference sequence).

The sample holds many counts of this clonotype. V is TRBV5-6 and J is TRBJ2-1; 7 bases agree with TRBD1. V gave up 7 bases and J gave up 2 bases; unmatched junction bases: 6. Germline lookup yields CDR1 SGHDT and CDR2 YYEEEE. CDR3 length equals 14 residues. CDR3: CASRKQGTYNEQFF. The CDR3 nucleotides are TGTGCCAGCCGAAAACAGGGGACCTACAATGAGCAGTTCTTC.

CDR3 amino acids: CASSPESYNQPQHF. The CDR3, as DNA: TGTGCCAGCAGCCCCGAGAGTTACAATCAGCCCCAGCATTTT. This sequence joins TRBV3-1 and TRBJ1-5; no reliable D call. V lost 4 bases and J 3 bases, leaving 10 bases between the germline ends. The CDR3 consists of 14 residues. Germline values: CDR1 LGHDT, CDR2 YNNKEL (reference sequence).

This clonotype was picked up many times. The J gene is TRBJ2-7, the V gene TRBV4-1; D is ambiguous. This CDR3 comprises 13 residues. With 4 bases removed from V and 1 base from J, the gap between germline ends came to 8 bases. Germline CDR1 MGHRA, CDR2 YSYEKL. The CDR3 here is CASSRARSYEQYF. DNA of the CDR3: TGCGCCAGCAGCCGCGCCAGGTCCTACGAGCAGTACTTC.

The rearrangement uses TRBV10-1 and TRBJ2-3; D remains ambiguous. Trimming pared 6 bases from V and 0 bases from J, leaving 10 bases between. The CDR3 has 14 residues. Germline V gene sequence: CDR1 WNHNN, CDR2 SYGVQD (reference sequence). Here the CDR3 reads CASSTDLSTDTQYF. DNA of the CDR3: TGCGCCAGCAGCACTGATTTGAGCACAGATACGCAGTATTTT.

This clonotype was seen a few times. The V call is TRBV20-1, the J call TRBJ2-3; D is unresolved. CDR1 and CDR2 (germline): DFQATT, SNEGSKA (reference sequence). The CDR3 totals 14 residues. V lost 3 bases and J 1 base, leaving 11 bases between the germline ends. The CDR3, as DNA: TGCAGTGCTAGCGCTCCGTGGGGCACAGATACGCAGTATTTT. It codes for CSASAPWGTDTQYF.

This clonotype was counted many times. The V call is TRBV5-1, the J call TRBJ2-1; D perhaps matches TRBD2 (5 bases). V shed 0 bases and J shed 10 bases, with 11 bases lying between them. In germline, CDR1 is SGHRS, CDR2 YFSETQ. CDR3 length equals 13 residues. The CDR3 reads CASSLAGVGEQFF. The CDR3 coding sequence is TGCGCCAGCAGCTTGGCCGGGGTCGGGGAGCAGTTCTTC.

This clonotype was counted many times. The chain is built from TRBV24-1 and TRBJ2-1, with 9 nucleotides matching TRBD2. CDR1 and CDR2 (germline): KGHDR, SFDVKD. The V and J ends lost 4 bases and 1 base, in that order; junction bases with no gene match: 7. The CDR3 is 17 residues long. CDR3 amino acids: CATSDGGGRASYNEQFF. CDR3 sequence (DNA): TGTGCCACCAGTGACGGCGGCGGGAGGGCATCCTACAATGAGCAGTTCTTC.

This clonotype came up many times. This chain connects TRBV18 to TRBJ1-1; D unclear. Trimming took 4 bases from V and 3 from J, leaving 15 bases between them. CDR3 length equals 15 residues. Germline V gene sequence: CDR1 KGHSH, CDR2 LQKENI. The CDR3 sequence: CASSQSPGRDTEAFF. CDR3 sequence (DNA): TGTGCCAGCTCACAAAGCCCGGGCCGGGACACTGAAGCTTTCTTT.

This clonotype was seen ten or more times. This sequence joins TRBV7-2 and TRBJ2-3; 7 bases line up with TRBD1. The V gene's germline CDR1 is SGHTA and CDR2 FQGNSA. The junction had 10 bases not matched to a gene; V was cut back by 6 bases and J by 4 bases. The CDR3 spans 15 residues. The CDR3: CASRERTGVSDTQYF. For the CDR3, the DNA is TGTGCCAGCAGGGAAAGAACAGGGGTCTCAGATACGCAGTATTTT.

This clonotype was counted ten times or more. The V and J genes are TRBV6-5 and TRBJ2-4, with TRBD1 matching 8 bases. Germline-derived CDR1 and CDR2 are MNHEY and SVGAGI. CDR3 length equals 17 residues. The V gene end was trimmed by 0 bases and the J gene end by 9 bases; junction bases not matched to a gene: 13. CDR3 nucleotides: TGTGCCAGCAGTTACTCGTTCGGGACAGGAGGTATTGGCATTCAGTACTTC. Amino acids: CASSYSFGTGGIGIQYF.

Many counts were recorded for this clonotype. The chain recombines TRBV27 with TRBJ1-2; D possibly corresponds to TRBD1 (5 bases). The CDR3 sequence is 14 residues long. Germline V lookup: CDR1 MNHEY, CDR2 SMNVEV (reference sequence). Trimming removed 3 bases at V and 8 bases at J, with 16 bases between. The CDR3 loop reads CASSFGGGESGYTF. In DNA, the CDR3 is TGTGCCAGCAGTTTTGGGGGGGGGGAATCAGGCTACACCTTC.

This clonotype was seen ten or more times. The chain couples TRBV6-1 to TRBJ2-1; 9 bases match TRBD2. The V segment lost 3 bases and the J segment 8 bases; nucleotides outside the gene matches: 17. The germline CDR1 and CDR2 sequences are MNHNS and SASEGT. The length of the CDR3 is 18 residues. This CDR3 reads CASSDLVAGVIKGDEQFF. CDR3 sequence (DNA): TGTGCCAGCAGTGATCTGGTAGCGGGAGTAATTAAGGGGGATGAGCAGTTCTTC.

Note on this clonotype: Since a much larger clone is just one base distant, this may be a read error. The rearrangement uses TRBV7-3 and TRBJ2-6; the match to TRBD2 covers 7 bases. J lost 5 bases, V lost 3 bases, and 4 bases had no gene match. The CDR3 length is 15 residues. Germline CDR1 reads SGHTA; CDR2 reads FQGTGA. This CDR3 is CASSLSGARANVLTF. The CDR3 DNA reads TGTGCCAGCAGCTTGAGCGGGGCTAGGGCCAACGTCCTGACTTTC.

This clonotype has a count of ten or more. The rearrangement joins TRBV20-1 to TRBJ1-2; 10 nucleotides match TRBD1. The CDR3 spans 11 residues. V was pared by 8 bases and J by 5 bases, with 2 bases of the junction left unmatched. Germline V lookup: CDR1 DFQATT, CDR2 SNEGSKA (reference sequence). The CDR3 sequence: CSPGQGYGYTF. DNA for the CDR3: TGCAGTCCGGGACAGGGGTATGGCTACACCTTC.

The J gene is TRBJ2-7, the V gene TRBV7-8; no clear D. The CDR3 covers 11 residues. CDR1 and CDR2 (germline): SGHVS, FQNEAQ. Trimming pared 3 bases from V and 6 bases from J, leaving 6 bases between. CDR3 DNA sequence: TGTGCCAGCAGCTTGCTATCCGAGCAGTACTTC. It encodes CASSLLSEQYF.

This clonotype was seen repeatedly, ten times or more. The chain links TRBV19 to TRBJ1-1; D unresolved. The CDR3 sequence is 11 residues long. Germline values: CDR1 LNHDA, CDR2 SQIVND (reference sequence). V lost 0 bases and J lost 5, with 1 base in between. CDR3 loop: CASSIETEAFF. DNA for the CDR3: TGTGCCAGTAGTATAGAAACTGAAGCTTTCTTT.

V usage is TRBV7-9 and J usage is TRBJ2-7, with D tentatively TRBD2 (6 bases). Per the germline V gene, CDR1 is SEHNR and CDR2 is FQNEAQ (reference sequence). The CDR3 runs 13 residues. The V gene lost 7 bases and the J gene lost 4 bases, with 14 bases spanning the gap. CDR3 DNA sequence: TGTGCCAGCAACCCCCGGGGGAGTTACGAGCAGTACTTC. Translating it yields CASNPRGSYEQYF. Complete variable domain (other parts from reference TRBV7-9 and TRBJ2-7): DTGVSQNPRHKITKRGQNVTFRCDPISEHNRLYWYRQTLGQGPEFLTYFQNEAQLEKSRLLSDRFSAERPKGSFSTLEIQRTEQGDSAMYLCASNPRGSYEQYFGPGTRLTVT.

The sample holds many counts of this clonotype. The chain recombines TRBV20-1 with TRBJ1-2; D not certain. V gave up 2 bases and J gave up 4 bases, with 14 bases separating them. This CDR3 comprises 14 residues. Per germline, CDR1 DFQATT and CDR2 SNEGSKA (reference sequence). The CDR3 DNA sequence: TGCAGTGCTAGATCGGGCGGCGGCAGCTATGGCTACACCTTC. Protein sequence: CSARSGGGSYGYTF.

This clonotype has ten or more counts. This chain connects TRBV30 to TRBJ1-3; D remains ambiguous. The CDR3 is 12 amino acids. Germline CDR1 is GTSNPN and CDR2 is SVGIG (reference sequence). V was trimmed by 7 bases and J by 7 bases, leaving 14 bases between them. In nucleotides, the CDR3 is TGTGCCTCCAAAAACCCATGGAACACCATATATTTT. Translation: CASKNPWNTIYF. Looking up the rest from reference TRBV30 and TRBJ1-3 gives the full variable domain: SQTIHQWPATLVQPVGSPLSLECTVEGTSNPNLYWYRQAAGRGLQLLFYSVGIGQISSEVPQNLSASRPQDRQFILSSKKLLLSDSGFYLCASKNPWNTIYFGEGSWLTVV.

This clonotype was observed at least ten times. V is TRBV5-1 and J is TRBJ2-1; D is unresolved. In germline, CDR1 is SGHRS, CDR2 YFSETQ. The CDR3 is made up of 13 amino acids. V lost 0 bases and J lost 4, with 5 bases in between. CDR3 DNA sequence: TGCGCCAGCAGCTTGGAACCTTACAATGAGCAGTTCTTC. Protein product: CASSLEPYNEQFF.

There are many counts of this clonotype. This sequence joins TRBV10-3 and TRBJ1-5, with D perhaps TRBD1 (5 bases). V lost 0 bases and J 7 bases, leaving 16 bases between the germline ends. The CDR3 has 16 amino acids. Per the germline V gene, CDR1 is ENHRY and CDR2 is SYGVKD. The CDR3 here is CAISESYRDPRQPQHF. The CDR3 DNA sequence: TGTGCCATCAGTGAGTCCTACCGGGACCCAAGGCAGCCCCAGCATTTT.

The sample holds many counts of this clonotype. The rearrangement joins TRBV5-1 to TRBJ2-1; 9 bases line up with TRBD1. CDR1 SGHRS and CDR2 YFSETQ come from the germline V gene. The J segment lost 8 bases and the V segment lost 4 bases, leaving 4 bases of the junction unmatched. This CDR3 spans 13 amino acids. This CDR3 reads CASSTGGSHEQFF. CDR3 nucleotides: TGCGCCAGCAGCACAGGGGGCTCGCATGAGCAGTTCTTC.

A note on this clonotype: A much larger clone differs from this one at a single base, so this may be a read error. The chain joins TRBV18 to TRBJ1-1; D is unclear. CDR1 is KGHSH and CDR2 is LQKENI in the germline V gene. The CDR3 has 13 amino acids. CDR3 coding DNA: TGTGCCAGCTCACCACCAGGGTACACTGAATCTTTCTTT. It translates to CASSPPGYTESFF.